A single sample is the source of the 3 T cell receptor beta chains below, sequenced in a study of T cells after yellow fever vaccination. MiXCR, applied by TCRdb to the 5' RACE reads, yields one record per CDR3 protein. This table has about 400,000 distinct CDR3 sequences, 6.2% appearing once. Sequenced material: PBMCs, taken 5 days after the yellow fever booster vaccination. These receptors originate from a young man who received the YFV17D yellow fever vaccine.

This clonotype was counted between two and nine times. V gene TRBV29-1 combines with J gene TRBJ2-7; no firm D call. In germline, CDR1 is SQVTM, CDR2 ANQGSEA. CDR3 length equals 12 residues. Between the trimmed V and J ends, which lost 4 bases and 1 base, there was a span of 8 bases. The CDR3 DNA follows: TGCAGCGTTGTCAGCGATTCCTACGAGCAGTACTTC. This gives the protein CSVVSDSYEQYF.

This clonotype was detected only a few times. This sequence joins TRBV1 and TRBJ2-2; the table's D gene call, TRBD2, was not cross checked with the DNA. TRBV1 is assigned pseudogene status. The length of the CDR3 is 19 residues. CDR3 loop: CTSSLVPGLAGGRIGELFF. The CDR3, as DNA: TGCACCAGCAGCCTCGTCCCGGGACTAGCGGGAGGAAGGATCGGGGAGCTGTTTTTT.

There are a few counts of this clonotype. The V and J genes are TRBV19 and TRBJ1-1, with D unclear. This CDR3 is 13 amino acids long. Trimming removed 7 bases at V and 0 bases at J, with 9 bases between. CDR1 and CDR2 (germline): LNHDA, SQIVND (reference sequence). Written as DNA, the CDR3 is TGTGCCAGTAAACGAGTTGTGAACACTGAAGCTTTCTTT. This gives the protein CASKRVVNTEAFF. Full variable domain (missing parts from reference TRBV19 and TRBJ1-1): DGGITQSPKYLFRKEGQNVTLSCEQNLNHDAMYWYRQDPGQGLRLIYYSQIVNDFQKGDIAEGYSVSREKKESFPLTVTSAQKNPTAFYLCASKRVVNTEAFFGQGTRLTVV.